In this sample, the clone carrying this T cell receptor (beta chain) turned up a few times. This specimen belongs to a study of shared clonotypes between healthy human individuals. Study-level background: CD4 naive cells filled three plates per donor, CD4 memory three, CD8 naive two and CD8 memory one.

Original processing notes: Filtering of immunoSEQ junctional sequences could not match full-length read filtering. Sequencing was performed with immunoSEQ multiplex PCR; in TCRdb, only in-frame clones are kept and a portion is missing. V, J and clone size derive from that table, while D and trimming were established from the DNA sequence. The sample lists fewer than 150,000 clones; approximately 70% were seen once. This CDR3 is built from 14 residues. J gave up 1 base and V 5 bases, and 4 bases lay outside the gene matches. Germline CDR1 reads MGHDK; CDR2 reads SYGVNS. This clonotype was obtained from a woman in her 30s in good health. The sequenced sample was memory CD8+ T cells sorted from blood. Subset meaning: CD45RO+ cells pooled with CCR7-negative TemRA cells. The gene calls are TRBV25-1 and TRBJ1-1; TRBD1 matches at 7 bases. The CDR3 reads CASSSGTENTEAFF. The CDR3 DNA follows: TGTGCCAGCAGTTCCGGGACAGAGAACACTGAAGCTTTCTTT. The full variable domain, rest sourced from reference TRBV25-1 and TRBJ1-1, is EADIYQTPRYLVIGTGKKITLECSQTMGHDKMYWYQQDPGMELHLIHYSYGVNSTEKGDLSSESTVSRIRTEHFPLTLESARPSHTSQYLCASSSGTENTEAFFGQGTRLTVV.